A single sample is the source of the 26 T cell receptor beta chains below, sequenced in a study of Ad26.COV2.S vaccination and SARS-CoV-2 variants. Described treatment: around 19 received Ad26.COV2.S at low or high dose, single or two shots; roughly five received placebo; per-sample allocation not given. Sample collection was performed on day 63 after the first vaccine or placebo injection. This table comes from immunoSEQ multiplex PCR, and its TCRdb copy is limited to in-frame clones, with some not included. The sample contains about 350,000 clones, 86% of which appear only once. Sample: peripheral blood, taken in a trial of Ad26.COV2.S vaccine versus placebo. The source of these receptors is a person aged 18-65 years who received the Ad26.COV2.S COVID-19 vaccine or a placebo.

The rearrangement joins TRBV18 to TRBJ2-7; D remains unclear. The CDR3 spans 13 residues. Germline V gene data show CDR1 as KGHSH and CDR2 as LQKENI. The V end lost 1 base, the J end lost 3 bases, and 7 bases lay between the germline ends. In DNA form, the CDR3 reads TGTGCCAGCTCACCACTTGCCAGCTACGAGCAGTACTTC. As protein: CASSPLASYEQYF.

The V gene is TRBV7-8, the J gene TRBJ2-1; no definite D call. Trimming removed 6 bases at V and 6 bases at J, with 12 bases between. This CDR3 has 13 residues. Germline V lookup: CDR1 SGHVS, CDR2 FQNEAQ. The CDR3 region is CASSYRAGNEQFF. The CDR3 DNA is TGTGCCAGCAGTTACCGGGCCGGCAATGAGCAGTTCTTC. The complete variable domain, with remaining parts taken from reference TRBV7-8 and TRBJ2-1, reads GAGVSQSPRYKVAKRGQDVALRCDPISGHVSLFWYQQALGQGPEFLTYFQNEAQLDKSGLPSDRFFAERPEGSVSTLKIQRTQQEDSAVYLCASSYRAGNEQFFGPGTRLTVL.

The V and J genes are TRBV9 and TRBJ1-5; the D gene is possibly TRBD1 (6 bases). The germline V gene has CDR1 SGDLS and CDR2 YYNGEE. Between the trimmed V and J ends, which lost 4 bases and 0 bases, there was a span of 14 bases. The CDR3 extends over 16 amino acids. CDR3 sequence: CASSSGTSDSNQPQHF. The CDR3 coding sequence is TGTGCCAGCAGCTCCGGGACATCTGATAGCAATCAGCCCCAGCATTTT.

The rearrangement joins TRBV28 to TRBJ2-1; D may match TRBD1 or TRBD2 (5 bases each). CDR1 is MDHEN, CDR2 SYDVKM, per germline. This CDR3 has 15 residues. Deletions cut 0 bases from V and 2 bases from J, with 8 bases between. The CDR3 protein is CASSLWGTAYNEQFF. The CDR3 nucleotides read TGTGCCAGCAGTTTATGGGGGACCGCCTACAATGAGCAGTTCTTC.

The gene calls are TRBV28 and TRBJ1-2; TRBD1 might be the D (6 bases). The CDR3 sequence is 14 residues long. V was trimmed by 8 bases and J by 8 bases, leaving 21 bases between them. The germline V gene encodes CDR1 MDHEN and CDR2 SYDVKM. The DNA of the CDR3 is TGTGCCAGCTCCACTAATAGCAGGGGAGGGGGCTACACCTTC. Amino acid sequence: CASSTNSRGGGYTF.

As DNA, the CDR3 is TGTGCCTCATCTGTGGGGCTAGGCTACACCTTC. Translation gives CASSVGLGYTF. The chain combines TRBV2 with TRBJ1-2; D might be TRBD1 (5 bases). The germline V gene encodes CDR1 SNHLY and CDR2 FYNNEI. Trimming stripped 11 bases from V and 8 bases from J, with 15 bases between. The CDR3 is 11 residues long.

This rearrangement joins TRBV18 to TRBJ2-4; D not certain. Trimming took 3 bases from V and 0 from J, leaving 9 bases between them. Germline CDR1 and CDR2: KGHSH and LQKENI. CDR3 size: 15 residues. This CDR3 reads CASSPLAEAKNIQYF. In nucleotides, the CDR3 is TGTGCCAGCTCACCCCTGGCCGAAGCCAAAAACATTCAGTACTTC. Together with reference TRBV18 and TRBJ2-4, the CDR3 gives the full variable domain: NAGVMQNPRHLVRRRGQEARLRCSPMKGHSHVYWYRQLPEEGLKFMVYLQKENIIDESGMPKERFSAEFPKEGPSILRIQQVVRGDSAAYFCASSPLAEAKNIQYFGAGTRLSVL.

As to this clone: The identical CDR3 is also encoded by other nucleotide sequences in the sample. V and J are TRBV24-1 and TRBJ1-5; no clear D gene. The CDR3 spans 13 residues. From germline, CDR1 is KGHDR and CDR2 SFDVKD. V was shortened by 7 bases and J by 0 bases, with 6 bases between the two germline ends. CDR3 nucleotide sequence: TGTGCCACCAGCGAATTTAGCAATCAGCCCCAGCATTTT. It is translated as CATSEFSNQPQHF.

Concerning this clone: Distinct nucleotide sequences in the sample also encode this CDR3. The chain employs TRBV19 and TRBJ1-5; perhaps TRBD1 as D (5 bases). V gave up 3 bases and J gave up 2 bases, with 8 bases separating them. CDR1 and CDR2 (germline): LNHDA, SQIVND (reference sequence). This CDR3 spans 14 amino acids. Here the CDR3 reads CASSIQGGNQPQHF. DNA of the CDR3: TGTGCCAGTAGTATCCAGGGAGGCAATCAGCCCCAGCATTTT.

This sequence joins TRBV5-1 and TRBJ1-1; TRBD1 aligns across 7 bases. Per germline, CDR1 SGHRS and CDR2 YFSETQ. CDR3 length: 16 residues. Trimming took 2 bases from V and 5 from J; bases not matched to a gene: 12. The CDR3 sequence is CASSFAGGGVWTEAFF. The CDR3 coding sequence is TGCGCCAGCAGCTTTGCAGGGGGAGGGGTCTGGACTGAAGCTTTCTTT.

The chain joins TRBV7-2 to TRBJ2-2, with 14 bases identical to TRBD2. Germline loops: CDR1 SGHTA, CDR2 FQGNSA. Trimming at V came to 1 base and at J to 8 bases, leaving 3 bases not matched to a gene. There are 16 residues in the CDR3. CDR3 coding DNA: TGTGCCAGCAGCTTAGTAGGACTAGCGGGGGGAGGGGAGCTGTTTTTT. It codes for CASSLVGLAGGGELFF.

This clone was detected only once. For the CDR3, the DNA is TGTGCCAGCAGTTTAATAGGTCCTAGTATCACAGATACGCAGTATTTT. This gives the protein CASSLIGPSITDTQYF. V gene TRBV27 combines with J gene TRBJ2-3; D is ambiguous. The CDR3 has 16 amino acids. Trimming stripped 2 bases from V and 2 bases from J, with 14 bases between. CDR1 and CDR2 from the germline V gene are MNHEY and SMNVEV (reference sequence).

The rearrangement uses TRBV7-2 and TRBJ1-5; no definite D call. With 5 bases removed from V and 11 bases from J, the gap between germline ends came to 16 bases. CDR3 size: 13 residues. The germline V gene has CDR1 SGHTA and CDR2 FQGNSA. CDR3 in amino acids: CASSPAQPLAQHF. The DNA for the CDR3 is TGTGCCAGCAGCCCGGCCCAACCCCTGGCCCAGCATTTT.

V is TRBV3-1 (or the pseudogene TRBV3-2) and J is TRBJ2-1; 9 bases map to TRBD1. Unmatched junction bases numbered 10, after V lost 5 bases and J lost 8 bases. The length of the CDR3 is 15 residues. The germline CDR1 and CDR2 sequences are LGHDT and YNNKEL (reference sequence). In DNA form, the CDR3 reads TGTGCCAGCAGCGGCGAGGACAGGGGTAGAGATGAGCAGTTCTTC. Translated, it gives CASSGEDRGRDEQFF.

This clone was seen a few times. The CDR3 loop is CASSAQGAAGMPQHF. DNA of the CDR3: TGTGCCAGCAGCGCACAGGGGGCGGCCGGGATGCCCCAGCATTTT. This chain joins TRBV7-2 and TRBJ1-5; 9 bases agree with TRBD1. The germline CDR1 and CDR2 sequences are SGHTA and FQGNSA. CDR3 length equals 15 residues. V shed 5 bases and J 9 bases; nucleotides not matched to a gene: 11.

The chain carries TRBV7-2 and TRBJ2-7; tentative D call: TRBD1 (6 bases). In germline, CDR1 is SGHTA, CDR2 FQGNSA. V lost 2 bases and J 5 bases, leaving 10 bases between the germline ends. This CDR3 is 13 amino acids long. Here the CDR3 DNA reads TGTGCCAGCAGCTTAAACAGGGAGAACGAGCAGTACTTC. Translated, it gives CASSLNRENEQYF.

The chain links TRBV7-9 to TRBJ2-3; D might be TRBD2 (6 bases). Trimming removed 6 bases from V and 1 base from J, with 14 bases in between. The CDR3 is 15 residues long. The germline V gene encodes CDR1 SEHNR and CDR2 FQNEAQ (reference sequence). The CDR3 here is CASSVRRDGTDTQYF. CDR3 nucleotides: TGTGCCAGCAGTGTAAGGAGGGATGGCACAGATACGCAGTATTTT.

The chain has TRBV4-2 and TRBJ2-3; unclear D gene. The CDR3 spans 14 residues. The germline V gene encodes CDR1 LGHNA and CDR2 YNFKEQ. The V and J ends lost 5 bases and 0 bases respectively, with 9 bases between them. The DNA for the CDR3 is TGTGCCAGCAGCATGGACCGGAGCACAGATACGCAGTATTTT. Protein: CASSMDRSTDTQYF.

V and J are TRBV2 and TRBJ1-1, with D maybe TRBD1 (5 bases). Germline values: CDR1 SNHLY, CDR2 FYNNEI. The CDR3 contains 15 residues. Between the trimmed V and J ends, which lost 8 bases and 0 bases, there was a span of 16 bases. The CDR3 region is CASLWGGEMNTEAFF. The CDR3 DNA reads TGTGCCAGCCTTTGGGGGGGGGAAATGAACACTGAAGCTTTCTTT.

The rearrangement uses TRBV10-3 and TRBJ2-3, with D possibly matching TRBD1 (6 bases). CDR1 and CDR2 (germline): ENHRY, SYGVKD. This CDR3 contains 14 residues. Trimming stripped 11 bases from V and 0 bases from J, with 15 bases between. The CDR3 reads CASRGPGSTDTQYF. CDR3 DNA: TGTGCCTCCAGGGGCCCGGGGAGCACAGATACGCAGTATTTT.

This chain connects TRBV6-1 to TRBJ1-6; no firm D call. Trimming cost V 1 base and J 5 bases, with 9 bases left between them. This CDR3 is built from 15 residues. Germline CDR1 is MNHNS and CDR2 is SASEGT. The CDR3 here is CASSEGVGNNSPLHF. In DNA, the CDR3 is TGTGCCAGCAGTGAAGGGGTAGGGAATAATTCACCCCTCCACTTT.

V is TRBV27 and J is TRBJ2-6, with 11 bases aligning to TRBD1. CDR3 length: 17 amino acids. J gave up 1 base and V 2 bases, and 1 base lay outside the gene matches. Germline lookup yields CDR1 MNHEY and CDR2 SMNVEV (reference sequence). CDR3 loop: CASSLGTGGSGANVLTF. Here the CDR3 DNA reads TGTGCCAGCAGTTTAGGGACAGGGGGTTCTGGGGCCAACGTCCTGACTTTC. The whole variable domain, filled in from reference TRBV27 and TRBJ2-6, reads EAQVTQNPRYLITVTGKKLTVTCSQNMNHEYMSWYRQDPGLGLRQIYYSMNVEVTDKGDVPEGYKVSRKEKRNFPLILESPSPNQTSLYFCASSLGTGGSGANVLTFGAGSRLTVL.

This clone was seen once. This chain joins TRBV7-3 and TRBJ1-2; D possibly corresponds to TRBD1 (5 bases). Looked up from germline, CDR1 is SGHTA and CDR2 is FQGTGA. The CDR3 contains 20 residues. Trimming removed 0 bases from V and 8 bases from J, with 31 bases in between. The CDR3, as DNA: TGTGCCAGCAGCTTAACGGGAAGCAGGGACTGGAAAGGGACTATTGACGGCTACACCTTC. It encodes CASSLTGSRDWKGTIDGYTF. Full variable domain (rest looked up from reference TRBV7-3 and TRBJ1-2): GAGVSQTPSNKVTEKGKYVELRCDPISGHTALYWYRQSLGQGPEFLIYFQGTGAADDSGLPNDRFFAVRPEGSVSTLKIQRTERGDSAVYLCASSLTGSRDWKGTIDGYTFGSGTRLTVV.

V gene TRBV19 combines with J gene TRBJ2-1; D gene uncertain. The CDR3 sequence is 15 residues long. CDR1 and CDR2 from the germline V gene are LNHDA and SQIVND (reference sequence). V was shortened by 3 bases and J by 4 bases, with 13 bases between the two germline ends. This chain's CDR3 is CASSMFGQPYNEQFF. CDR3 in DNA: TGTGCCAGTAGTATGTTTGGGCAGCCGTACAATGAGCAGTTCTTC.

The chain carries TRBV23-1 and TRBJ1-5, with a tentative D call TRBD1 (5 bases). TRBV23-1 qualifies as an ORF whose function is uncertain. With 4 bases removed from V and 4 bases from J, the gap between germline ends came to 20 bases. This CDR3 spans 17 amino acids. CDR3 nucleotide sequence: TGCGCCAGCAGTCGGTATTCCGGGACGCGGATTAATCAGCCCCAGCATTTT. Encoded protein: CASSRYSGTRINQPQHF.

This chain uses TRBV5-8 with TRBJ1-5, with 9 bases fitting TRBD1. Germline lookup yields CDR1 SGHTS and CDR2 YDEGEE. The CDR3 extends over 13 amino acids. The junction had 1 base not matched to a gene; V was cut back by 4 bases and J by 5 bases. Here the CDR3 reads CASSRDRDQPQHF. The DNA of the CDR3 is TGTGCCAGCAGCCGGGACAGGGATCAGCCCCAGCATTTT.